This T cell receptor (beta chain) was sequenced during a study of T cells after yellow fever vaccination. Study conclusions and caveats: CD4 and CD8 compartments shared a small share of clonotypes. The presence of abundant clonotypes contaminating from the bulk population was possible in FACS-sorted repertoires.

Germline V CDR1 and CDR2: MDHEN, SYDVKM. The CDR3 spans 12 residues. Trimming shortened V by 2 bases and J by 7 bases, and 9 bases separated the two germline ends. A process of 5'RACE template switching, which added a universal primer site and UMIs, was used to make TCR cDNA. Via MiXCR, TCRdb re-called the 5' RACE reads, giving one row per CDR3 protein. Here the sample spans approximately 600,000 distinct CDR3 sequences, 10% to 15% being singletons. This clonotype was seen at least ten times. As yet, its antigen is unknown. The source material was PBMCs, sampled on the day of the yellow fever booster vaccination. The rearrangement links TRBV28 to TRBJ2-7, with D unclear. The sequence was collected from a man aged 25-45 years who received the YFV17D yellow fever vaccine. CDR3 sequence reads: CASSLPVLEQYF. CDR3 sequence (DNA): TGTGCCAGCAGTTTACCTGTACTTGAGCAGTACTTC.